This TCR beta chain was captured by sequencing in a study of T cell responses to AZD1222 COVID-19 vaccine. The repertoire was sequenced with immunoSEQ multiplex PCR; TCRdb's copy has only in-frame clones and lacks some. The table lists around 120,000 clones, around nine tenths of them singletons, with about 2.5% in the top ten. Comment on this clone: Its antigen is not identified.

The CDR3 runs 17 residues. Germline V gene sequence: CDR1 LGHNA, CDR2 YNFKEQ. V shed 1 base, J shed 2 bases, and the junction held 8 bases outside the gene matches. Overall study results and limits: Scientists sampled the repertoires only once the peak T cell response had passed. The study found Spike-specific TCR breadth and depth rose after two AZD1222 doses.

This sequence originates from an adult who received the AZD1222 COVID-19 vaccine. The sequences come from peripheral blood, collected 28 days after the second AZD1222 dose. The chain has TRBV4-2 and TRBJ1-5, with 7 bases identical to TRBD1. As DNA, the CDR3 is TGTGCCAGCAGCCAAGTCTTTAGGACAGGCCGCAATCAGCCCCAGCATTTT. Amino acid sequence: CASSQVFRTGRNQPQHF.